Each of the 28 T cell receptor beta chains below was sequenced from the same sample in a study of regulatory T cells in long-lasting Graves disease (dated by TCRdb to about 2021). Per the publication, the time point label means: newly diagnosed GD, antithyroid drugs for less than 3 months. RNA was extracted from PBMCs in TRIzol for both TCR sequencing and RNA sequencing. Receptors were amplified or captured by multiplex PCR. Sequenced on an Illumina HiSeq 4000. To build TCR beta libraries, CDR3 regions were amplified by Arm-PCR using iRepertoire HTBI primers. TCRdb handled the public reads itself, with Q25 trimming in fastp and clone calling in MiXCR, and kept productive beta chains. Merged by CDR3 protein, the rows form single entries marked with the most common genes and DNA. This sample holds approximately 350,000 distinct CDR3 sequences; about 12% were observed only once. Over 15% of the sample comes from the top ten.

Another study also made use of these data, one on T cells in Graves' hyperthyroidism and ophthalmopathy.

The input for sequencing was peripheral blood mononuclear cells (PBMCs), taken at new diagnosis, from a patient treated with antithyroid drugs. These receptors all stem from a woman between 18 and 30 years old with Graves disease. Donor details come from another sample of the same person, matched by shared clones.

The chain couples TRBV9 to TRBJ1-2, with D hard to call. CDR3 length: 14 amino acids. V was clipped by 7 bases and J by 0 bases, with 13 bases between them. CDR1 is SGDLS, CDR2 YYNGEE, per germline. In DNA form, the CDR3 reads TGTGCCAGCGCGAGGGCGGAAGCTAACTATGGCTACACCTTC. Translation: CASARAEANYGYTF.

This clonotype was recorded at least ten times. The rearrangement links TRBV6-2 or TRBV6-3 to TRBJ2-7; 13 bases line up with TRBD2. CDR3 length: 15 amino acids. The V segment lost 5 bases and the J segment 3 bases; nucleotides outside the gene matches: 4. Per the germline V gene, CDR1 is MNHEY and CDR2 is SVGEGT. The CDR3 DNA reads TGTGCCAGCAGTACACTAGCGGGAGGGCGCTACGAGCAGTACTTC. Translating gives CASSTLAGGRYEQYF.

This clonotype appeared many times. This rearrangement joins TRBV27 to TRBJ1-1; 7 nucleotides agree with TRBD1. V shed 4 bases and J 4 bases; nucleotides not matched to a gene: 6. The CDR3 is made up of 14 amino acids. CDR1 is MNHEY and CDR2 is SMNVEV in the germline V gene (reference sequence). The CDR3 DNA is TGTGCCAGCAGTTCACAGGGGATTAGCACTGAAGCTTTCTTT. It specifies CASSSQGISTEAFF.

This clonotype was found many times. In DNA, the CDR3 is TGTGCCAGCAAACTAGCGGGAGGTTGGTACGAGCAGTACTTC. Its protein product is CASKLAGGWYEQYF. The rearrangement uses TRBV6-1 and TRBJ2-7, with 12 nucleotides matching TRBD2. The CDR3 totals 14 residues. Trimming removed 7 bases from V and 4 bases from J; junction bases left unmatched: 5. Per germline, CDR1 MNHNS and CDR2 SASEGT.

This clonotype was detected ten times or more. Here the CDR3 reads CASSFPTTDTYEQYF. In DNA form, the CDR3 reads TGTGCCAGCAGTTTCCCAACTACCGATACCTACGAGCAGTACTTC. The gene calls are TRBV12-3 or TRBV12-4 and TRBJ2-7; D remains unclear. The V end was cut by 3 bases, the J end by 2 bases, with 14 bases between. The CDR3 loop spans 15 amino acids.

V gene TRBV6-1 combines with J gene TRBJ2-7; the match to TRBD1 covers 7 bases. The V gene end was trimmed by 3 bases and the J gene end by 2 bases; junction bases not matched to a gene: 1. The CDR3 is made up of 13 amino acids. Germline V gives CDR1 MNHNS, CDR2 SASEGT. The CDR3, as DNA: TGTGCCAGCAGTGACACAGGGGCCTACGAGCAGTACGTC. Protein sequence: CASSDTGAYEQYV.

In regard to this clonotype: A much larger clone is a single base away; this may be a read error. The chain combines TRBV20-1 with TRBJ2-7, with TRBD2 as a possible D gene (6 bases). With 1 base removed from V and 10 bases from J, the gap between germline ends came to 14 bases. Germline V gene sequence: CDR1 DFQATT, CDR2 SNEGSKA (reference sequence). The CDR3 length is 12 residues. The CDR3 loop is CSARGGWEAQYF. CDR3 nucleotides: TGCAGTGCTAGAGGGGGATGGGAGGCCCAGTACTTC.

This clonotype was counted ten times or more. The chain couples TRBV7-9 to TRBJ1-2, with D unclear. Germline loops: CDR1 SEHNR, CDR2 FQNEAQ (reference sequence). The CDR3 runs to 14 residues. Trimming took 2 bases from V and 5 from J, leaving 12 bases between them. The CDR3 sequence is CASSLWAGDYGYTF. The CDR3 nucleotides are TGTGCCAGCAGCTTATGGGCAGGAGATTATGGCTACACCTTC.

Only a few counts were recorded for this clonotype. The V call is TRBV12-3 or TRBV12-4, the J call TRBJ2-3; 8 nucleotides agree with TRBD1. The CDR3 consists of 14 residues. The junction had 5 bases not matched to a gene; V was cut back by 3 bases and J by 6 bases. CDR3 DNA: TGTGCCAGCAGTTTTTGGACAGGGAGGGATACGCAGTATTTT. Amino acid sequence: CASSFWTGRDTQYF.

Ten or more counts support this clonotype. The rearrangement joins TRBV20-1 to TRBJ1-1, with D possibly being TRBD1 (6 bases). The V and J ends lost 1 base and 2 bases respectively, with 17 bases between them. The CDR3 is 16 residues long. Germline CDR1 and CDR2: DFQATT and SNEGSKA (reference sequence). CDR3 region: CSARVKPQGINTEAFF. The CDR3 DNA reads TGCAGTGCTAGAGTGAAACCCCAGGGGATCAACACTGAAGCTTTCTTT.

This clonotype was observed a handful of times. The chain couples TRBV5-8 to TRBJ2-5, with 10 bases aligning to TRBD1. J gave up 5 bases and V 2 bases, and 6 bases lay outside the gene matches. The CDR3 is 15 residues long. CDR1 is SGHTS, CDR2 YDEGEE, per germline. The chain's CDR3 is CASSFGDRGLETQYF. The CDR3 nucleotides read TGTGCCAGCAGCTTTGGGGACAGGGGCCTGGAGACCCAGTACTTC.

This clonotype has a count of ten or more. The CDR3 here is CASSRLRVDTGELFF. In DNA, the CDR3 is TGTGCCAGCAGCCGGCTCAGGGTGGACACCGGGGAGCTGTTTTTT. The chain joins TRBV11-2 to TRBJ2-2, with D possibly matching TRBD1 (5 bases). There are 15 residues in the CDR3. V shed 5 bases and J shed 3 bases, with 13 bases lying between them. Germline CDR1 is SGHAT and CDR2 is FQNNGV. The variable domain in full, completed from reference TRBV11-2 and TRBJ2-2, reads EAGVAQSPRYKIIEKRQSVAFWCNPISGHATLYWYQQILGQGPKLLIQFQNNGVVDDSQLPKDRFSAERLKGVDSTLKIQPAKLEDSAVYLCASSRLRVDTGELFFGEGSRLTVL.

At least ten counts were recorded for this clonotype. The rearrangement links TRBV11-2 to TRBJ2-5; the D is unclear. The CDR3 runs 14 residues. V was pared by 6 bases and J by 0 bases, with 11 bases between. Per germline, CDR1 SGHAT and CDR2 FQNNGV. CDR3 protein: CASSTRTYQETQYF. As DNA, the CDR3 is TGTGCCAGCAGTACGCGGACCTACCAAGAGACCCAGTACTTC.

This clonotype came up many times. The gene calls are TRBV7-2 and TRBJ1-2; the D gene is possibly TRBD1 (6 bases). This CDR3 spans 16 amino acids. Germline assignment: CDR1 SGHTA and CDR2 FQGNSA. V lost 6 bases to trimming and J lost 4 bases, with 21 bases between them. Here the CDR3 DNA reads TGTGCCAGCAGTCTCCGGGATGGGGGCACCACCTATGGCTACACCTTC. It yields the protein CASSLRDGGTTYGYTF.

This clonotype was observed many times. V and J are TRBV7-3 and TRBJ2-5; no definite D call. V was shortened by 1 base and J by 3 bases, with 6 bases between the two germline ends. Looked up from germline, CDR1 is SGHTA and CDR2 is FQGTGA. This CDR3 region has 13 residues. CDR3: CASSLIDEETQYF. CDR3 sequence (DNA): TGTGCCAGCAGCTTAATTGATGAAGAGACCCAGTACTTC.

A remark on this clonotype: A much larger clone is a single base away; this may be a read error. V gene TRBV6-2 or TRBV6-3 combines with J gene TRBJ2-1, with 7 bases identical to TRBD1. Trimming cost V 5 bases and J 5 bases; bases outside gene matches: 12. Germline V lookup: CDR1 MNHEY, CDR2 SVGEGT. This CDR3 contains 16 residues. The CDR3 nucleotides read TGTGCCAGCAGTCGATCCCGGGACAGAGGGGACAATGAGCAGTTCTTC. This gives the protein CASSRSRDRGDNEQFF.

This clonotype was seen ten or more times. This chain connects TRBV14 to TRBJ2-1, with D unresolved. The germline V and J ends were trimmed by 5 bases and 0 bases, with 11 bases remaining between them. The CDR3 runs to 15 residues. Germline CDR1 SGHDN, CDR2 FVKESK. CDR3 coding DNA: TGTGCCAGCAGCAGCTTAAGAGGCTCCTACAATGAGCAGTTCTTC. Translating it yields CASSSLRGSYNEQFF.

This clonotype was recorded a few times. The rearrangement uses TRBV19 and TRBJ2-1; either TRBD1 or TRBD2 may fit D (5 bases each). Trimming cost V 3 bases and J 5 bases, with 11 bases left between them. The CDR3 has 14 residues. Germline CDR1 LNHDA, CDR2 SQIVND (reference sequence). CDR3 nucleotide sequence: TGTGCCAGTAGTATTTGGGGGTCCCACAATGAGCAGTTCTTC. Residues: CASSIWGSHNEQFF.

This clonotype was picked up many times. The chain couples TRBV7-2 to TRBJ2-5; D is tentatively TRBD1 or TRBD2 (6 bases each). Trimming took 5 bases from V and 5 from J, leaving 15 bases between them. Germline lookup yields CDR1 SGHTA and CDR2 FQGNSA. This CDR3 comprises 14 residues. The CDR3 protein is CASSRQAGGETQYF. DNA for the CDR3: TGTGCCAGCAGCCGACAGGCCGGAGGGGAGACCCAGTACTTC.

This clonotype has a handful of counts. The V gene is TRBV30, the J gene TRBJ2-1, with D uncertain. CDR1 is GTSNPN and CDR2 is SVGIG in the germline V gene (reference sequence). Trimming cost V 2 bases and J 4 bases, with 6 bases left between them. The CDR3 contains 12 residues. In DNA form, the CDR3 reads TGTGCCTGGAGTAAGTTTTACAATGAGCAGTTCTTC. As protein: CAWSKFYNEQFF.

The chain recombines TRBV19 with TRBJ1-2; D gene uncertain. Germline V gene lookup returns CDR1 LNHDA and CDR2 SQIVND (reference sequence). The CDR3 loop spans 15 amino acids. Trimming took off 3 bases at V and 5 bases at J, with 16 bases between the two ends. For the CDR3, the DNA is TGTGCCAGTAGTATTTATCAACCTCTGGGGTATGGCTACACCTTC. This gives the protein CASSIYQPLGYGYTF.

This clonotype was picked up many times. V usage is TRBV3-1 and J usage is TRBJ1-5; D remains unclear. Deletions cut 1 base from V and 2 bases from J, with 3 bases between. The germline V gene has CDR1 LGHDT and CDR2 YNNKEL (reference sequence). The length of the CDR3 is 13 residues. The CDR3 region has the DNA TGTGCCAGCAGCCAAGGGGGCAATCAGCCCCAGCATTTT. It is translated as CASSQGGNQPQHF.

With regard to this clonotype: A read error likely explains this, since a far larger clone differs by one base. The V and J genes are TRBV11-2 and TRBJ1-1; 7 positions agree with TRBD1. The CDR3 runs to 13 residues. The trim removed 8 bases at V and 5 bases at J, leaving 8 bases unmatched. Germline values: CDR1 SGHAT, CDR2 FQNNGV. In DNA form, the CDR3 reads TGTGCCAGCGGGCCGGGCAGGGGGACTGAAGCTTTCTTT. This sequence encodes CASGPGRGTEAFF.

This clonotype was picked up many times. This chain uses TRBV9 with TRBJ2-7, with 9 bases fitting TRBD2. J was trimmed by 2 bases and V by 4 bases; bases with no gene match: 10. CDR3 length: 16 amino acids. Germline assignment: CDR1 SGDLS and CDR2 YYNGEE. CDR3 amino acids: CASSSPSGRSTYEQYF. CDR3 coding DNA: TGTGCCAGCAGCAGCCCGAGCGGGAGGAGTACCTACGAGCAGTACTTC.

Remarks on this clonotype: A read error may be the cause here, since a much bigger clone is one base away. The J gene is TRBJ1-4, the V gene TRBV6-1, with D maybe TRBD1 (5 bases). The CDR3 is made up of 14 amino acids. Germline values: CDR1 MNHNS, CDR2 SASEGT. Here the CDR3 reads CTSRMFRVDVGLFF. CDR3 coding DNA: TGTACCAGCAGGATGTTCAGGGTCGACGTCGGACTGTTTTTT.

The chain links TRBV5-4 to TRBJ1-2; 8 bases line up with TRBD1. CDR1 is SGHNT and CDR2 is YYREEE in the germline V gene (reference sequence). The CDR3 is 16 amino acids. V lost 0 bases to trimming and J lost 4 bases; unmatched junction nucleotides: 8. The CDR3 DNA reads TGTGCCAGCAGCTTGGGGGGGCCACAGGGGGGCTATGGCTACACCTTC. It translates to CASSLGGPQGGYGYTF. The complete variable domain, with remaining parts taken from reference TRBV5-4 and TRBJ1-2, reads ETGVTQSPTHLIKTRGQQVTLRCSSQSGHNTVSWYQQALGQGPQFIFQYYREEENGRGNFPPRFSGLQFPNYSSELNVNALELDDSALYLCASSLGGPQGGYGYTFGSGTRLTVV.

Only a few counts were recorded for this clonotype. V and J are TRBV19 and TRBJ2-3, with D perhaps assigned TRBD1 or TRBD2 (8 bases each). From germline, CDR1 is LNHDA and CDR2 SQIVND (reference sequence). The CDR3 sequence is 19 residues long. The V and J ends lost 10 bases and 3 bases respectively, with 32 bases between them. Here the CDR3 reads CATLAGGVRTGGPTDTQYF. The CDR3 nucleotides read TGTGCCACCCTAGCAGGGGGCGTCCGAACGGGAGGGCCGACAGATACGCAGTATTTT.

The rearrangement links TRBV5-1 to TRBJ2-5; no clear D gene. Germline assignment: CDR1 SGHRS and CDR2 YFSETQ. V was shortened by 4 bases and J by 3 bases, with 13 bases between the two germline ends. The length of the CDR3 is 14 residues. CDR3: CASSDVRVEETQYF. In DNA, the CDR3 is TGCGCCAGCAGCGACGTCCGTGTGGAAGAGACCCAGTACTTC.